The entry below describes one TCR beta chain. Original data processing: Reference gene primer amplification gave estimated nucleated cell counts. Some clones are missing from TCRdb's copy, which holds only in-frame ones; the method was immunoSEQ multiplex PCR. V, J and clone size are taken as reported in that table, and D and trimming were inferred from the DNA itself. The repertoire includes more than 45,000 clones, around 85% of them detected once, and roughly 15% sits in the top ten. This sample was included in a study of blood T cell repertoires in COVID-19. The wider study: Collection of acute and convalescent COVID-19 samples took place in the United States, Italy and Spain. Sample material is recorded as cDNA or gDNA derived from T cells, B-cell-depleted T cells, or PBMCs.

The CDR3 loop spans 13 amino acids. V gave up 8 bases and J gave up 0 bases, with 7 bases separating them. The rearrangement links TRBV12-3 or TRBV12-4 to TRBJ1-4; D not certain. Sample: peripheral blood. The receptor was isolated from a human donor in a cohort sampled during active COVID-19. As DNA, the CDR3 is TGTGCCAGCCGGGGTTCAACTAATGAAAAACTGTTTTTT. This sequence encodes CASRGSTNEKLFF.